These T cell receptor beta chains were read from a single sample in a study of T cell responses to AZD1222 COVID-19 vaccine. This table comes from immunoSEQ multiplex PCR, and its TCRdb copy is limited to in-frame clones, with some not included. The sample yields 130,000 to 150,000 clones, about nine tenths seen once. Sample: peripheral blood, taken on day 0 of MenACWY control vaccination. The receptor source for this set is an adult in good health. The CDR3 runs from the conserved cysteine through the conserved F or W. The D gene is left open where the match is weak. Where a row states a size, it is once, few, many or the class of an expanded clone; other rows omit it.

.	.	TRBV6-5	TRBJ1-2	CASSLDRTGYGYTF	TGTGCCAGCAGCCTTGACCGGACGGGCTATGGCTACACCTTC
.	TRBD2	TRBV30	TRBJ2-5	CAWGRPGRGETQYF	TGTGCCTGGGGCCGGCCGGGGAGGGGAGAGACCCAGTACTTC
.	TRBD1	TRBV6-5	TRBJ2-7	CASSSGTGGYEQYF	TGTGCCAGCAGTTCCGGGACAGGGGGCTACGAGCAGTACTTC
.	TRBD1	TRBV18	TRBJ1-5	CASSTGQGGNQPQHF	TGTGCCAGCTCAACGGGACAGGGGGGCAATCAGCCCCAGCATTTT
once	.	TRBV2	TRBJ2-5	CASSPLEGGTQYF	TGTGCCAGCAGCCCACTCGAGGGTGGGACCCAGTACTTC
.	TRBD1	TRBV3-1/TRBV3-2	TRBJ1-1	CASSPRQGIGGTEAFF	TGTGCCAGCAGCCCCCGACAGGGAATTGGCGGCACTGAAGCTTTCTTT
.	.	TRBV27	TRBJ1-3	CASSLVGGNTIYF	TGTGCCAGCAGTTTAGTAGGTGGAAACACCATATATTTT
.	TRBD2	TRBV10-3	TRBJ2-3	CATRRGAGVSTDTQYF	TGTGCCACCCGAAGAGGCGCGGGAGTGAGCACAGATACGCAGTATTTT
.	.	TRBV29-1	TRBJ2-7	CSAWDPGNSYEQYF	TGCAGCGCGTGGGATCCCGGAAACTCCTACGAGCAGTACTTC
.	TRBD1	TRBV18	TRBJ1-5	CASSPLDRGQPQHF	TGTGCCAGCTCACCCCTGGACAGGGGACAGCCCCAGCATTTT
.	.	TRBV12-3/TRBV12-4	TRBJ2-1	CASSRSYNEQFF	TGTGCCAGCAGTCGCTCCTACAATGAGCAGTTCTTC
.	.	TRBV29-1	TRBJ2-2	CSVVERGGPNTGELFF	TGCAGCGTTGTTGAGAGGGGGGGTCCGAACACCGGGGAGCTGTTTTTT
.	TRBD1	TRBV4-1	TRBJ1-5	CASSQDGGTGYSNQPQHF	TGCGCCAGCAGCCAAGATGGAGGGACAGGGTACAGCAATCAGCCCCAGCATTTT
.	TRBD2	TRBV19	TRBJ2-2	CASSSSGRAGTGELFF	TGTGCCAGTAGTTCGAGCGGGAGGGCGGGCACCGGGGAGCTGTTTTTT
.	TRBD1	TRBV29-1	TRBJ1-2	CSVAPPGGGYTF	TGCAGCGTTGCCCCTCCAGGGGGAGGCTACACCTTC
.	.	TRBV7-8	TRBJ1-6	CASSLVATRDNSPLHF	TGTGCCAGCAGCTTAGTCGCAACGCGGGATAATTCACCCCTCCACTTT
.	.	TRBV19	TRBJ2-7	CASSGTPRSEQYF	TGTGCCAGTAGCGGTACACCCCGGAGCGAGCAGTACTTC
.	.	TRBV2	TRBJ1-5	CASTRGGNQPQHF	TGTGCCAGTACGAGGGGAGGCAATCAGCCCCAGCATTTT
.	.	TRBV5-4	TRBJ2-1	CASSWLGNEQFF	TGTGCCAGCAGCTGGCTAGGGAATGAGCAGTTCTTC
.	.	TRBV27	TRBJ1-6	CASSLRTVSYNSPLHF	TGTGCCAGCAGTCTAAGGACAGTGTCCTATAATTCACCCCTCCACTTT
.	TRBD1	TRBV6-1	TRBJ2-6	CASSEARSDRTSGANVLTF	TGTGCCAGCAGTGAAGCGAGGTCGGACAGGACCTCTGGGGCCAACGTCCTGACTTTC
once	.	TRBV9	TRBJ2-7	CASSSRGVAYEQYF	TGTGCCAGCAGCTCCCGGGGCGTCGCCTACGAGCAGTACTTC
.	.	TRBV7-6	TRBJ2-3	CASSLEGGRGDTQYF	TGTGCCAGCAGCTTAGAAGGGGGAAGGGGAGATACGCAGTATTTT
.	.	TRBV24-1	TRBJ1-1	CATSDPGRNTEAFF	TGTGCCACCAGTGACCCCGGGAGGAACACTGAAGCTTTCTTT
.	TRBD2	TRBV5-8	TRBJ2-3	CASSPSGVGDTQYF	TGTGCCAGCAGCCCCAGCGGGGTAGGAGATACGCAGTATTTT
.	.	TRBV19	TRBJ1-1	CASSIARSEAFF	TGTGCCAGTAGTATAGCTCGGAGTGAAGCTTTCTTT
.	TRBD1	TRBV18	TRBJ1-6	CASSPTGGYNSPLHF	TGTGCCAGCTCACCAACAGGGGGGTATAATTCACCCCTCCACTTT
once	.	TRBV7-8	TRBJ1-4	CASSPWGSTNEKLFF	TGTGCCAGCAGCCCTTGGGGATCTACTAATGAAAAACTGTTTTTT
.	TRBD1	TRBV27	TRBJ1-5	CASRPDRDQPQHF	TGTGCCAGCAGACCCGACAGGGATCAGCCCCAGCATTTT
.	.	TRBV30	TRBJ2-7	CAGGEQGKQYF	TGTGCCGGGGGGGAACAGGGCAAGCAGTACTTC
.	.	TRBV24-1	TRBJ2-6	CATAPGQPSGANVLTF	TGTGCCACCGCCCCGGGACAACCCTCTGGGGCCAACGTCCTGACTTTC
.	.	TRBV18	TRBJ2-7	CASSPGQPLYEQYF	TGTGCCAGCTCACCAGGTCAGCCGCTCTACGAGCAGTACTTC
once	.	TRBV29-1	TRBJ2-7	CSVKAETYEQYF	TGCAGCGTTAAGGCGGAAACCTACGAGCAGTACTTC
.	.	TRBV19	TRBJ1-5	CASSVGPYGDQPQHF	TGTGCCAGTAGTGTCGGCCCCTATGGGGATCAGCCCCAGCATTTT
.	TRBD1	TRBV2	TRBJ1-2	CASSGGTANYGYTF	TGTGCCAGCAGCGGAGGGACAGCCAACTATGGCTACACCTTC
.	.	TRBV9	TRBJ1-1	CASSVMGGVDTEAFF	TGTGCCAGCAGCGTAATGGGCGGGGTGGACACTGAAGCTTTCTTT
.	.	TRBV10-2	TRBJ1-5	CASSERDGAQPQHF	TGCGCCAGCAGTGAGAGGGATGGGGCTCAGCCCCAGCATTTT
.	TRBD1	TRBV6-5	TRBJ1-4	CASRGGTGTGEKLFF	TGTGCCAGCAGGGGGGGGACAGGGACGGGAGAAAAACTGTTTTTT
few	.	TRBV5-6	TRBJ1-6	CASSGTGRTNSPLHF	TGTGCCAGCAGCGGAACGGGACGGACGAATTCACCCCTCCACTTT
.	.	TRBV10-2	TRBJ2-7	CATLRDGSYEQYF	TGCGCCACCCTAAGGGACGGATCCTACGAGCAGTACTTC
.	.	TRBV6-5	TRBJ2-7	CASSYSTFSYEQYF	TGTGCCAGCAGTTACTCGACTTTTTCCTACGAGCAGTACTTC
.	TRBD1	TRBV16	TRBJ1-2	CASSQSPGGGYTF	TGTGCCAGCAGCCAATCGCCAGGGGGAGGCTACACCTTC
once	.	TRBV12-3/TRBV12-4	TRBJ1-2	CASSLGRTYGYTF	TGTGCCAGCAGTTTAGGACGGACCTATGGCTACACCTTC
.	.	TRBV3-1/TRBV3-2	TRBJ1-2	CASSQDISGDNYGYTF	TGTGCCAGCAGCCAAGATATCTCGGGGGACAACTATGGCTACACCTTC